This T cell receptor beta chain is drawn from a study of radiation and T cells in renal cell carcinoma. Trimming cost V 0 bases and J 7 bases, with 7 bases left between them. This CDR3 contains 13 residues. Looked up from germline, CDR1 is LGHNA and CDR2 is YSLEER. Described time point: blood 4 weeks post-SBRT, at nephrectomy. Treatment indicated: 15 Gy SBRT to primary tumor, nephrectomy 4 weeks later. Nephrectomy followed 15 Gy stereotactic body radiation by 4 weeks. TCRdb keeps only in-frame clones here, not all; method: immunoSEQ multiplex PCR. The sample has approximately 70,000 clones; over 60% are singletons.

This rearrangement joins TRBV4-3 to TRBJ2-1; D unclear. Sequenced here: blood, sampled from a patient whose treatment included radiotherapy and nephrectomy. This clonotype was sampled from a man in his 60s with renal cell carcinoma. The CDR3 bases are TGCGCCAGCAGCCAAGAAGGATGGAATGAGCAGTTCTTC. It is translated as CASSQEGWNEQFF.